This T cell receptor (beta chain) was sequenced in a study of regulatory T cells in long-lasting Graves disease. Study-level findings and limits: Patients with persistent disease showed a bias toward TRBV28, TRBJ1-2 and TRBJ2-5.

CDR3 regions were amplified by Arm-PCR using iRepertoire HTBI primers to build TCR beta libraries. Via MiXCR, TCRdb re-called the multiplex PCR reads, giving one row per CDR3 protein. The sample holds 450,000 to 600,000 distinct CDR3 sequences; under 20% are singletons and the top ten take more than 9%. The sample's time point: newly diagnosed GD, antithyroid drugs for less than 3 months. The authors made the TCR library using RNA they extracted from PBMCs. Ten or more counts support this clonotype. Its cognate antigen is unknown. The CDR3 is 14 amino acids. The germline gives CDR1 SGHTA, CDR2 FQGNSA. V gave up 3 bases and J gave up 6 bases; unmatched junction bases: 6. These records were also assigned to another study, of T cells in Graves' hyperthyroidism and ophthalmopathy. That source notes: Ophthalmopathy, which appeared later, was predicted by the model a median around 6.9 months before onset.

The receptor was derived from a man between 40 and 49 years old with Graves disease. This specimen was peripheral blood mononuclear cells (PBMCs), taken at new diagnosis, from a patient treated with antithyroid drugs. The chain uses TRBV7-2 and TRBJ2-3, with 7 nucleotides matching TRBD2. CDR3 protein: CASSLGGADDTQYF. CDR3 bases: TGTGCCAGCAGCTTGGGAGGGGCCGATGATACGCAGTATTTT.